These 19 T cell receptor beta chains were sequenced from one sample in a study of T cell responses to AZD1222 COVID-19 vaccine. Profiling relied on immunoSEQ multiplex PCR, and the TCRdb table lists in-frame clones only, not all of them. This repertoire shows 180,000 or so clones, 94% found once; its top ten account for approximately 0.58%. Sample: peripheral blood, taken on day 0 of AZD1222 vaccination. These receptors came from an adult in good health.

The rearrangement joins TRBV27 to TRBJ1-4; 8 nucleotides line up with TRBD1. CDR1 and CDR2 (germline): MNHEY, SMNVEV (reference sequence). The CDR3 sequence is 14 residues long. Trimming took 4 bases from V and 8 from J; bases not matched to a gene: 6. The CDR3 is CASSSQGGSEKLFF. CDR3 DNA: TGTGCCAGCAGTTCACAGGGGGGGAGCGAAAAACTGTTTTTT.

The chain joins TRBV7-9 to TRBJ2-2, with a tentative D call TRBD2 (6 bases). The germline V and J ends were trimmed by 2 bases and 3 bases, with 10 bases remaining between them. Germline CDR1 reads SEHNR; CDR2 reads FQNEAQ (reference sequence). The CDR3 length is 15 residues. CDR3 bases: TGTGCCAGCAGCTTACCGGGAGTCGACACCGGGGAGCTGTTTTTT. This gives the protein CASSLPGVDTGELFF.

J is TRBJ1-1 and V is TRBV20-1; D unclear. V lost 3 bases and J 1 base, leaving 9 bases between the germline ends. The V gene's germline CDR1 is DFQATT and CDR2 SNEGSKA (reference sequence). This CDR3 has 13 amino acids. CDR3 protein: CSASPQPNTEAFF. The CDR3 DNA reads as TGCAGTGCTAGTCCACAGCCGAACACTGAAGCTTTCTTT.

The CDR3 is CAWAAGQGRGYTF. As DNA, the CDR3 is TGTGCCTGGGCCGCGGGACAGGGCAGAGGCTACACCTTC. The chain is built from TRBV30 and TRBJ1-2; 9 positions match TRBD1. CDR1 is GTSNPN and CDR2 is SVGIG in the germline V gene (reference sequence). With V trimmed by 5 bases and J by 8 bases, 9 bases remained unmatched. The CDR3 runs to 13 residues.

This clone was recorded only once. V usage is TRBV10-2 and J usage is TRBJ2-7, with D perhaps given as TRBD1 or TRBD2 (5 bases each). V lost 6 bases and J lost 5, with 17 bases in between. Per the germline V gene, CDR1 is WSHSY and CDR2 is SAAADI. CDR3 length: 14 amino acids. CDR3 region: CASRRTEGVHEQYF. Written as DNA, the CDR3 is TGCGCCAGCAGGAGGACTGAAGGGGTCCACGAGCAGTACTTC.

This clone showed up just a few times. The chain is built from TRBV19 and TRBJ1-1, with 9 positions matching TRBD1. The CDR3 covers 15 residues. The J segment lost 4 bases and the V segment lost 3 bases, leaving 6 bases of the junction unmatched. CDR1 is LNHDA, CDR2 SQIVND, per germline (reference sequence). The CDR3 DNA is TGTGCCAGTAGTATTAAGACAGGGGGGAGCACTGAAGCTTTCTTT. It translates to CASSIKTGGSTEAFF.

The table lists this clone with a count of one. The rearrangement links TRBV29-1 to TRBJ1-2; weak D call: TRBD1 (5 bases). Germline values: CDR1 SQVTM, CDR2 ANQGSEA. V was trimmed by 0 bases and J by 9 bases, leaving 14 bases between them. This CDR3 contains 13 residues. Written as DNA, the CDR3 is TGCAGCGTTGAAGATGCGCACCGGGGCAGCTACACCTTC. This sequence encodes CSVEDAHRGSYTF.

The chain carries TRBV24-1 and TRBJ1-2; TRBD1 matches 9 bases. Germline values: CDR1 KGHDR, CDR2 SFDVKD. The CDR3 loop spans 15 amino acids. Trimming cost V 4 bases and J 5 bases; bases outside gene matches: 7. The CDR3 DNA follows: TGTGCCACCAGTGACCCAACAGGGGGCGGGTATGGCTACACCTTC. Translating it yields CATSDPTGGGYGYTF.

The genes are TRBV4-2 and TRBJ2-3, with TRBD2 as a possible D gene (5 bases). From germline, CDR1 is LGHNA and CDR2 YNFKEQ. V lost 1 base and J 5 bases, leaving 16 bases between the germline ends. CDR3 length: 16 residues. CDR3 DNA sequence: TGTGCCAGCAGCCAAGGCTCGGGGAGCGGCGGAGATACGCAGTATTTT. It encodes CASSQGSGSGGDTQYF.

The chain has TRBV2 and TRBJ2-1, with no clear D. The CDR3 totals 11 residues. V dropped 8 bases and J dropped 5 bases, with 7 bases sitting between them. CDR1 and CDR2 from the germline V gene are SNHLY and FYNNEI. The CDR3 spells CASVRDNEQFF. DNA for the CDR3: TGTGCCAGCGTACGGGACAATGAGCAGTTCTTC.

The chain combines TRBV27 with TRBJ1-1; D not resolved. This CDR3 has 14 residues. In germline, CDR1 is MNHEY, CDR2 SMNVEV (reference sequence). CDR3 residues: CLSSGPGRNTEAFF. Here the CDR3 DNA reads TGTCTGAGCAGTGGGCCGGGGAGGAACACTGAAGCTTTCTTT.

The chain is built from TRBV5-1 and TRBJ2-7; D remains unclear. The length of the CDR3 is 14 residues. Germline V gene sequence: CDR1 SGHRS, CDR2 YFSETQ. Trimming stripped 1 base from V and 0 bases from J, with 8 bases between. The DNA for the CDR3 is TGCGCCAGCAGCTTGCCCCGTAGCTCCTACGAGCAGTACTTC. Protein product: CASSLPRSSYEQYF. Based on the CDR3 plus reference TRBV5-1 and TRBJ2-7, the full variable domain is KAGVTQTPRYLIKTRGQQVTLSCSPISGHRSVSWYQQTPGQGLQFLFEYFSETQRNKGNFPGRFSGRQFSNSRSEMNVSTLELGDSALYLCASSLPRSSYEQYFGPGTRLTVT.

This chain connects TRBV13 to TRBJ2-7, with TRBD1 matching over 12 bases. V lost 5 bases, J lost 8 bases, and 10 bases stayed unmatched. Germline V CDR1 and CDR2: PRHDT, FYEKMQ (reference sequence). The CDR3 covers 15 residues. In DNA form, the CDR3 reads TGTGCCAGCAGCCCGGACGGGACAGGGGGCTCAAAGCAGTACTTC. Residues: CASSPDGTGGSKQYF.

The chain employs TRBV29-1 and TRBJ1-3; D possibly corresponds to TRBD1 (5 bases). This CDR3 is built from 14 residues. The V gene lost 6 bases and the J gene lost 0 bases, with 12 bases spanning the gap. Germline assignment: CDR1 SQVTM and CDR2 ANQGSEA. The CDR3 sequence: CSVQAISSGNTIYF. As DNA, the CDR3 is TGCAGCGTACAGGCAATCAGCTCTGGAAACACCATATATTTT. The complete variable domain, with remaining parts taken from reference TRBV29-1 and TRBJ1-3, reads SAVISQKPSRDICQRGTSLTIQCQVDSQVTMMFWYRQQPGQSLTLIATANQGSEATYESGFVIDKFPISRPNLTFSTLTVSNMSPEDSSIYLCSVQAISSGNTIYFGEGSWLTVV.

Note on this clone: Other nucleotide sequences from this sample produce the same CDR3. V and J are TRBV5-1 and TRBJ2-7; D is unclear. V was clipped by 0 bases and J by 3 bases, with 1 base between them. This CDR3 has 11 amino acids. Germline V gene data show CDR1 as SGHRS and CDR2 as YFSETQ. The CDR3 here is CASSLGYEQYF. The DNA for the CDR3 is TGCGCCAGCAGCTTGGGCTACGAGCAGTACTTC.

The genes are TRBV5-1 and TRBJ2-1; 9 bases align to TRBD2. The germline CDR1 and CDR2 sequences are SGHRS and YFSETQ. V shed 2 bases, J shed 5 bases, and the junction held 2 bases outside the gene matches. The CDR3 extends over 14 amino acids. This CDR3 reads CASSFSGSNNEQFF. The CDR3 DNA reads TGCGCCAGCAGCTTTAGCGGGAGCAACAATGAGCAGTTCTTC.

The rearrangement joins TRBV15 to TRBJ2-5, with 8 bases lining up with TRBD1. Per the germline V gene, CDR1 is LNHNV and CDR2 is YYDKDF (reference sequence). V trimming: 1 base; J trimming: 7 bases; junction bases outside the gene matches: 8. This CDR3 is built from 15 residues. CDR3 sequence: CATSRGSGTGRTQYF. In DNA, the CDR3 is TGTGCCACCAGCAGAGGATCGGGGACAGGTCGGACCCAGTACTTC.

The chain joins TRBV7-9 to TRBJ1-2; 7 nucleotides line up with TRBD1. This CDR3 has 14 residues. The germline CDR1 and CDR2 sequences are SEHNR and FQNEAQ (reference sequence). V shed 7 bases, J shed 6 bases, and the junction held 11 bases outside the gene matches. The chain's CDR3 is CASTLQGGTHGYTF. DNA for the CDR3: TGTGCCAGCACCCTCCAGGGGGGGACCCATGGCTACACCTTC. The full variable domain, its missing parts supplied by reference TRBV7-9 and TRBJ1-2, is DTGVSQNPRHKITKRGQNVTFRCDPISEHNRLYWYRQTLGQGPEFLTYFQNEAQLEKSRLLSDRFSAERPKGSFSTLEIQRTEQGDSAMYLCASTLQGGTHGYTFGSGTRLTVV.

The CDR3 loop is CASSRETEAFF. The CDR3, as DNA: TGTGCCAGCAGTAGGGAGACTGAAGCTTTCTTT. The V and J genes are TRBV12-3 or TRBV12-4 and TRBJ1-1; D unclear. The CDR3 has 11 amino acids. Trimming took off 5 bases at V and 5 bases at J, with 6 bases between the two ends.